The rows below give T cell receptor beta chains drawn from one sample of a study of neurological immune-mediated disorders. TCRdb redid the calling of the 5' RACE reads with MiXCR, one entry per CDR3 protein. Of 95,000 to 150,000 distinct CDR3 sequences listed, about 3.2% are singletons. The sample consisted of PBMCs. The source of these receptors is a woman in her thirties with multiple sclerosis. Both conserved end residues are part of each CDR3. The order of the fields is V gene, J gene, D gene, clone size, CDR3 protein, CDR3 DNA. D genes are given only for firm matches. Size is stated for part of the rows, as once, few or many counts, or as a class when the clone is expanded.

TRBV7-2	TRBJ2-3	TRBD1	many	CASSSSRTGRLPTDTQYF	TGTGCCAGCAGTTCCTCCCGGACAGGGAGACTGCCCACAGATACGCAGTATTTT
TRBV7-8	TRBJ2-1	TRBD2	few	CASSLGLIPGGEQFF	TGTGCCAGCAGCTTAGGTTTAATCCCGGGGGGTGAGCAGTTCTTC
TRBV7-2	TRBJ1-2	TRBD1	many	CASSGTGDGYTF	TGTGCCAGCAGCGGGACAGGGGATGGCTACACCTTC
TRBV5-6	TRBJ1-5	-	-	CASSSFLLGGNQPQHF	TGTGCCAGCAGCTCATTTTTGCTGGGTGGGAATCAGCCCCAGCATTTT
TRBV12-3/TRBV12-4	TRBJ2-6	-	many	CASTLWDPGANVLTF	TGTGCCAGCACCCTATGGGACCCTGGGGCCAACGTCCTGACTTTC
TRBV7-2	TRBJ1-1	TRBD1	many	CASSPYLGGQTNTEAFF	TGTGCCAGCAGCCCCTACTTGGGGGGACAGACGAACACTGAAGCTTTCTTT
TRBV5-1	TRBJ2-1	TRBD2	many	CASSSASGSYNEQFF	TGCGCCAGCAGCTCCGCTAGCGGGAGCTACAATGAGCAGTTCTTC
TRBV20-1	TRBJ2-1	TRBD2	many	CSASLGRVDEQFF	TGCAGTGCTAGTCTCGGGAGGGTGGATGAGCAGTTCTTC
TRBV20-1	TRBJ2-1	-	many	CSARVEDSSYNEQFF	TGCAGTGCTAGAGTTGAGGATAGCTCCTACAATGAGCAGTTCTTC
TRBV20-1	TRBJ2-1	-	many	CSAQDTGNEQFF	TGCAGTGCTCAGGACACAGGCAATGAGCAGTTCTTC
TRBV27	TRBJ2-2	-	many	CASSLGNGELFF	TGTGCCAGCAGTTTAGGAAACGGGGAGCTGTTTTTT
TRBV12-3/TRBV12-4	TRBJ2-2	-	many	CASSLGTLNTGELFF	TGTGCCAGCAGTCTCGGGACCCTTAACACCGGGGAGCTGTTTTTT
TRBV20-1	TRBJ1-1	-	many	CSANRRNTEAFF	TGCAGTGCAAACAGGAGGAACACTGAAGCTTTCTTT
TRBV20-1	TRBJ2-7	TRBD2	many	CSAYGRAKNEQYF	TGCAGTGCTTACGGGAGGGCCAAGAACGAGCAGTACTTC
TRBV5-1	TRBJ2-7	TRBD1	few	CASSLRQGHSYEQYF	TGCGCCAGCAGCCTCAGACAGGGGCACTCCTACGAGCAGTACTTC
TRBV29-1	TRBJ2-7	-	many	CSVEAPGESYEQYF	TGCAGCGTTGAAGCTCCAGGCGAATCCTACGAGCAGTACTTC
TRBV9	TRBJ1-1	-	many	CASSAIGYNTEAFF	TGTGCCAGCAGCGCAATAGGGTACAACACTGAAGCTTTCTTT
TRBV5-1	TRBJ1-1	-	many	CASSLEGPDTEAFF	TGCGCCAGCAGCTTGGAGGGGCCAGACACTGAAGCTTTCTTT
TRBV20-1	TRBJ1-6	TRBD1	many	CSARVPGQAIDSPLHF	TGCAGTGCTAGAGTCCCGGGACAGGCAATCGATTCACCCCTCCACTTT
TRBV24-1	TRBJ1-5	-	many	CATSGGFNQPQHF	TGTGCCACCAGTGGGGGTTTCAATCAGCCCCAGCATTTT
TRBV5-1	TRBJ1-1	-	many	CASSPVRLMNTEAFF	TGCGCCAGCAGCCCCGTTCGGTTGATGAACACTGAAGCTTTCTTT
TRBV5-6	TRBJ2-7	-	many	CANGSFGAKSDEQYF	TGTGCCAACGGCAGCTTCGGGGCTAAATCAGATGAGCAGTACTTC
TRBV10-3	TRBJ2-1	TRBD2	-	CAIKGTSGDNEQFF	TGTGCCATCAAAGGGACTAGCGGCGACAATGAGCAGTTCTTC
TRBV12-3/TRBV12-4	TRBJ2-4	-	many	CASKPSGRENIQYF	TGTGCCAGCAAACCCTCGGGACGAGAAAACATTCAGTACTTC
TRBV27	TRBJ2-5	-	many	CASSLLGGGETQYF	TGTGCCAGCAGTTTATTAGGGGGAGGAGAGACCCAGTACTTC
TRBV12-5	TRBJ1-1	-	many	CASGLGKGNSEAFF	TGTGCTAGTGGTTTGGGAAAGGGCAATTCCGAAGCTTTCTTT
TRBV29-1	TRBJ1-1	-	-	CSATPKLQGSTEAFF	TGCAGCGCTACACCCAAGCTCCAAGGAAGTACTGAAGCTTTCTTT
TRBV20-1	TRBJ1-1	TRBD1	many	CSAPRQGWGNEAFF	TGCAGTGCCCCCCGACAGGGATGGGGAAATGAAGCTTTCTTT
TRBV20-1	TRBJ1-1	TRBD1	many	CSAPGQGGTEAFF	TGCAGTGCTCCGGGACAGGGAGGCACTGAAGCTTTCTTT
TRBV3-1	TRBJ1-1	-	many	CASRANDGRMNTEAFF	TGTGCCAGCAGAGCCAACGATGGCAGAATGAACACTGAAGCTTTCTTT
TRBV19	TRBJ1-5	-	many	CASLKMGESQPQHF	TGTGCCAGCCTTAAGATGGGGGAGAGTCAGCCCCAGCATTTT